What follows are 17 T cell receptor beta chains derived from one specimen sequenced in a study of graft-versus-host responses after intestinal transplantation. The authors plated approximately 200,000 CFSE-labeled responder cells with approximately 200,000 irradiated, violet-dye-labeled stimulator cells. Sequencing was performed with immunoSEQ multiplex PCR; in TCRdb, only in-frame clones are kept and a portion is missing. The table has around 13,000 clones, around 30% seen once. The sample here was alloreactive CD8+ T cells from a mixed lymphocyte reaction culture, taken before intestinal transplant. Specified subset: CFSE-low proliferating T cells sorted from roughly six-day pre-transplant mixed lymphocyte reaction (GvH or HvG direction). These receptors all stem from a human patient who received an intestinal transplant.

By sample share, this clone is medium-sized. The gene calls are TRBV27 and TRBJ1-5, with 8 bases matching TRBD1. Germline CDR1 MNHEY, CDR2 SMNVEV (reference sequence). J lost 7 bases, V lost 5 bases, and 10 bases had no gene match. The CDR3 has 15 residues. CDR3 coding DNA: TGTGCCAGCAGTGAGACAGGGGCGACAGGACAGCCCCAGCATTTT. The encoded protein is CASSETGATGQPQHF.

This clone was recorded a few times. CDR3 sequence (DNA): TGTGCCAGCTCACCTCGGCTTAATCAGCCCCAGCATTTT. Translated: CASSPRLNQPQHF. This sequence joins TRBV18 and TRBJ1-5; the D is unclear. CDR1 is KGHSH and CDR2 is LQKENI in the germline V gene. V gave up 3 bases and J gave up 4 bases, with 7 bases separating them. The CDR3 is made up of 13 amino acids.

Only a few counts were recorded for this clone. V is TRBV15 and J is TRBJ2-2, with D unresolved. Trimming stripped 4 bases from V and 6 bases from J, with 6 bases between. The V gene's germline CDR1 is LNHNV and CDR2 YYDKDF (reference sequence). The CDR3 has 12 amino acids. CDR3 nucleotide sequence: TGTGCCACCAGCATCTCTGCCGGGGAGCTGTTTTTT. Its translation: CATSISAGELFF.

This clone has a handful of counts. The chain has TRBV7-7 and TRBJ2-7, with D possibly matching TRBD2 (5 bases). This CDR3 spans 14 amino acids. Germline CDR1 and CDR2: SSHAT and FNYEAQ (reference sequence). Trimming pared 5 bases from V and 0 bases from J, leaving 11 bases between. The CDR3 coding sequence is TGTGCCAGCAGCGTCGGACTGGGCTCCTACGAGCAGTACTTC. Encoded protein: CASSVGLGSYEQYF. The full variable domain, rest sourced from reference TRBV7-7 and TRBJ2-7, is GAGVSQSPRYKVTKRGQDVTLRCDPISSHATLYWYQQALGQGPEFLTYFNYEAQPDKSGLPSDRFSAERPEGSISTLTIQRTEQRDSAMYRCASSVGLGSYEQYFGPGTRLTVT.

Here the CDR3 DNA reads TGTGCCAGCTCCAGGGGCGTATGGGAAAAACTGTTTTTT. Protein: CASSRGVWEKLFF. The chain joins TRBV7-9 to TRBJ1-4; TRBD1 is a possible D gene (6 bases). V lost 8 bases to trimming and J lost 8 bases, with 15 bases between them. Germline CDR1 and CDR2: SEHNR and FQNEAQ (reference sequence). The CDR3 totals 13 residues. The full variable domain, in which reference TRBV7-9 and TRBJ1-4 provide the parts outside the CDR3, is DTGVSQNPRHKITKRGQNVTFRCDPISEHNRLYWYRQTLGQGPEFLTYFQNEAQLEKSRLLSDRFSAERPKGSFSTLEIQRTEQGDSAMYLCASSRGVWEKLFFGSGTQLSVL.

In this sample, this clone is medium-sized. J is TRBJ2-7 and V is TRBV28, with 8 bases that match TRBD2. The V segment lost 7 bases and the J segment 4 bases; nucleotides outside the gene matches: 9. The V gene's germline CDR1 is MDHEN and CDR2 SYDVKM. This CDR3 spans 14 amino acids. The CDR3 region is CASTFSGNLYEQYF. Here the CDR3 DNA reads TGTGCCAGCACCTTTAGCGGGAACCTATACGAGCAGTACTTC.

By share, this clone ranks as medium-sized. V and J are TRBV2 and TRBJ2-1; no reliable D call. The CDR3 is made up of 14 amino acids. Per germline, CDR1 SNHLY and CDR2 FYNNEI. Trimming shortened V by 6 bases and J by 6 bases, and 15 bases separated the two germline ends. CDR3 bases: TGTGCCAGCAGCCCCGAGGTGACCGGCAATGAGCAGTTCTTC. It is translated as CASSPEVTGNEQFF.

This rearrangement joins TRBV4-1 to TRBJ2-4; TRBD2 matches at 10 bases. Germline CDR1 reads MGHRA; CDR2 reads YSYEKL. Germline trimming cut 4 bases from V and 2 bases from J; bases unmatched to any gene: 11. The CDR3 has 18 amino acids. CDR3 protein: CASSRRVAGGMTKNIQYF. The CDR3 DNA reads TGCGCCAGCAGCCGGAGGGTAGCGGGAGGTATGACCAAAAACATTCAGTACTTC.

This clone was detected only a few times. V usage is TRBV2 and J usage is TRBJ1-5; 7 positions match TRBD1. Trimming took 6 bases from V and 0 from J; bases not matched to a gene: 5. This CDR3 comprises 15 residues. CDR1 and CDR2 from the germline V gene are SNHLY and FYNNEI. CDR3 sequence reads: CASRTGTDSNQPQHF. The CDR3 bases are TGTGCCAGCAGGACCGGGACAGATAGCAATCAGCCCCAGCATTTT. Drawing the rest from reference TRBV2 and TRBJ1-5, the complete variable domain is EPEVTQTPSHQVTQMGQEVILRCVPISNHLYFYWYRQILGQKVEFLVSFYNNEISEKSEIFDDQFSVERPDGSNFTLKIRSTKLEDSAMYFCASRTGTDSNQPQHFGDGTRLSIL.

This chain joins TRBV1 and TRBJ2-5; the table's D call TRBD2 went unverified against the DNA. TRBV1 is termed a pseudogene. There are 18 residues in the CDR3. The CDR3 protein is CTSSQGILAGGSQETQYF. For the CDR3, the DNA is TGCACCAGCAGCCAAGGAATACTAGCGGGAGGGAGCCAAGAGACCCAGTACTTC.

The sample holds a few counts of this clone. The chain carries TRBV6-1 and TRBJ2-7, with 7 bases aligning to TRBD1. CDR1 and CDR2 (germline): MNHNS, SASEGT. Germline trimming cut 6 bases from V and 3 bases from J; bases unmatched to any gene: 5. This CDR3 is built from 13 residues. CDR3 DNA: TGTGCCAGCAGCCCCGGGACAGTCTACGAGCAGTACTTC. This gives the protein CASSPGTVYEQYF.

The genes are TRBV29-1 and TRBJ2-1; D call uncertain. This CDR3 has 13 amino acids. V lost 1 base and J lost 3, with 7 bases in between. Looked up from germline, CDR1 is SQVTM and CDR2 is ANQGSEA. The CDR3 region has the DNA TGCAGCGTTGAAGTCTTCTACTACAATGAGCAGTTCTTC. As protein: CSVEVFYYNEQFF.

This clone was seen more than once but under ten times. The chain's CDR3 is CASKQWGGGGTEAFF. The CDR3 DNA is TGTGCCAGCAAGCAGTGGGGAGGGGGCGGAACTGAAGCTTTCTTT. This rearrangement joins TRBV6-5 to TRBJ1-1; 7 bases match TRBD1. V shed 7 bases, J shed 5 bases, and the junction held 13 bases outside the gene matches. Germline V gene sequence: CDR1 MNHEY, CDR2 SVGAGI. The CDR3 runs to 15 residues.

The chain has TRBV27 and TRBJ1-2, with D perhaps matching TRBD1 (5 bases). V was cut by 9 bases and J by 7 bases, with 24 bases left in between. Germline V gene lookup returns CDR1 MNHEY and CDR2 SMNVEV (reference sequence). The CDR3 contains 15 residues. CDR3: CASGGPLEGMSGYTF. The CDR3, as DNA: TGTGCCAGTGGGGGACCGCTAGAAGGTATGAGTGGCTACACCTTC.

This clone was observed a few times. The chain employs TRBV21-1 and TRBJ2-3; the tabulated D call, TRBD2, remains unverified against the DNA. TRBV21-1 is a pseudogene locus. The CDR3 is made up of 16 amino acids. CDR3 in amino acids: CASSKEPGRLTDTQYF. CDR3 sequence (DNA): TGTGCCAGCAGCAAAGAACCGGGAAGACTCACAGATACGCAGTATTTT.

The rearrangement links TRBV7-4 to TRBJ1-2, with TRBD1 matching 8 bases. CDR3 length: 14 residues. Germline CDR1 SGHVT, CDR2 SQSDAQ. V lost 1 base and J lost 6; bases outside the gene matches: 4. This CDR3 is CASSLDRGRDGYTF. The CDR3 DNA reads as TGTGCCAGCAGCTTAGACAGGGGGAGAGATGGCTACACCTTC.

The V and J genes are TRBV4-1 and TRBJ2-5; 8 bases align to TRBD2. Germline V CDR1 and CDR2: MGHRA, YSYEKL. With V trimmed by 1 base and J by 4 bases, 8 bases remained unmatched. CDR3 length: 16 amino acids. CDR3 region: CASSQGLREALETQYF. CDR3 nucleotides: TGCGCCAGCAGCCAAGGTTTGCGGGAGGCTCTAGAGACCCAGTACTTC.